These 8 T cell receptor beta chains came from one sample sequenced in a study of blood T cell repertoires in COVID-19. Generated by immunoSEQ multiplex PCR, the TCRdb table keeps only in-frame clones and is missing some. The repertoire holds around 65,000 clones, around 80% seen once, with around a tenth in the top ten. The sequenced sample was peripheral blood. All receptors derive from a human donor in a cohort sampled during active COVID-19.

This chain uses TRBV12-3 or TRBV12-4 with TRBJ1-1; D call uncertain. The V and J ends lost 4 bases and 1 base respectively, with 7 bases between them. The CDR3 has 13 amino acids. The CDR3 DNA sequence: TGTGCCAGCAGTTATACAGCGAACACTGAAGCTTTCTTT. This codes for CASSYTANTEAFF.

This clone was observed a handful of times. The rearrangement uses TRBV19 and TRBJ2-4, with 9 positions matching TRBD2. Trimming cost V 11 bases and J 0 bases; bases outside gene matches: 14. Germline CDR1 is LNHDA and CDR2 is SQIVND (reference sequence). The CDR3 sequence is 17 residues long. The CDR3 protein is CASTGGRAGVAKNIQYF. The CDR3 DNA reads as TGTGCCTCCACGGGCGGGAGGGCTGGGGTAGCCAAAAACATTCAGTACTTC.

V gene TRBV5-6 combines with J gene TRBJ2-7; 7 bases fit TRBD2. V lost 3 bases to trimming and J lost 2 bases; unmatched junction nucleotides: 11. The CDR3 contains 16 residues. Germline loops: CDR1 SGHDT, CDR2 YYEEEE. In nucleotides, the CDR3 is TGTGCCAGCAGCTCCTATTCCCTAGCGGCCCCCTACGAGCAGTACTTC. This encodes CASSSYSLAAPYEQYF.

The gene calls are TRBV11-2 and TRBJ2-3, with 7 bases identical to TRBD1. The CDR3 runs 17 residues. Unmatched junction bases numbered 10, after V lost 1 base and J lost 3 bases. The V gene's germline CDR1 is SGHAT and CDR2 FQNNGV. The CDR3 nucleotides read TGTGCCAGCAGCTTAGTTCCAGGGGGTTTGGTAACAGATACGCAGTATTTT. Residues: CASSLVPGGLVTDTQYF.

The V and J genes are TRBV5-5 and TRBJ2-3; 12 nucleotides agree with TRBD2. V gave up 3 bases and J gave up 1 base; unmatched junction bases: 9. Per the germline V gene, CDR1 is SGHKS and CDR2 is YYEKEE (reference sequence). The CDR3 contains 18 residues. CDR3 region: CASSSGTSGYSGTDTQYF. The CDR3 nucleotides read TGTGCCAGCAGCTCCGGGACTAGCGGGTATAGCGGCACAGATACGCAGTATTTT.

The rearrangement links TRBV30 to TRBJ2-5; D gene ambiguous. The ends were cut back, 3 bases at V and 5 bases at J, with 10 bases in the middle. The CDR3 covers 12 residues. Germline V CDR1 and CDR2: GTSNPN, SVGIG (reference sequence). CDR3 DNA: TGTGCCTGGAGCCCACAAGTTGAGACCCAGTACTTC. It is translated as CAWSPQVETQYF.

This chain uses TRBV5-4 with TRBJ2-1, with 12 positions matching TRBD2. Trimming cost V 4 bases and J 8 bases; bases outside gene matches: 7. CDR1 SGHNT and CDR2 YYREEE come from the germline V gene (reference sequence). CDR3 length: 15 amino acids. CDR3 region: CASSQLAGGQDEQFF. Written as DNA, the CDR3 is TGTGCCAGCAGCCAACTAGCGGGAGGTCAAGATGAGCAGTTCTTC.

This clone came up once. The genes are TRBV10-2 and TRBJ1-1; D is perhaps TRBD1 (6 bases). Germline lookup yields CDR1 WSHSY and CDR2 SAAADI. Trimming took 11 bases from V and 5 from J, leaving 18 bases between them. The CDR3 consists of 13 residues. CDR3 nucleotides: TGCGCCGCCGAAAGCAGGGGAGGGACTGAAGCTTTCTTT. Amino acid sequence: CAAESRGGTEAFF.